These 24 T cell receptor beta chains came from one sample sequenced in a study. One entry per CDR3 protein, called by TCRdb with MiXCR from the RT-PCR reads. The sample lists about 700,000 distinct CDR3 sequences; approximately 14% were seen once. Sequenced material: memory CD4+ T cells from blood. The receptors originated from a female donor in good health, serving as a healthy control.

The chain has TRBV2 and TRBJ2-7; D is undetermined. From germline, CDR1 is SNHLY and CDR2 FYNNEI. This CDR3 is built from 15 residues. V was cut by 0 bases and J by 2 bases, with 11 bases left in between. CDR3 in amino acids: CASSEAMGRAYEQYF. The CDR3 region has the DNA TGTGCCAGCAGTGAAGCGATGGGAAGGGCCTACGAGCAGTACTTC.

The chain has TRBV12-3 or TRBV12-4 and TRBJ2-2, with TRBD2 identical over 9 bases. The CDR3 length is 15 residues. J was trimmed by 4 bases and V by 6 bases; bases with no gene match: 6. CDR3 in amino acids: CASRPSGMGTGELFF. DNA for the CDR3: TGTGCCAGCAGACCTAGCGGGATGGGCACCGGGGAGCTGTTTTTT.

This clonotype was observed a few times. The chain has TRBV20-1 and TRBJ2-7; D gene ambiguous. V lost 1 base to trimming and J lost 3 bases, with 4 bases between them. Germline loops: CDR1 DFQATT, CDR2 SNEGSKA (reference sequence). The CDR3 has 11 residues. The CDR3, as DNA: TGCAGTGCTAGAGTTCACTACGAGCAGTACTTC. Its translation is CSARVHYEQYF.

The chain is built from TRBV20-1 and TRBJ2-3; 7 bases align to TRBD2. V dropped 3 bases and J dropped 0; count of bases not matched to a gene: 9. The CDR3 length is 16 residues. The V gene's germline CDR1 is DFQATT and CDR2 SNEGSKA (reference sequence). Written as DNA, the CDR3 is TGCAGTGCTAGCCCCCAGGCGGGGGTCAGCACAGATACGCAGTATTTT. This translates into CSASPQAGVSTDTQYF.

This clonotype was counted only a few times. This chain connects TRBV25-1 to TRBJ2-3, with D perhaps matching TRBD2 (5 bases). The ends were cut back, 4 bases at V and 8 bases at J, with 22 bases in the middle. This CDR3 contains 16 residues. Germline CDR1 reads MGHDK; CDR2 reads SYGVNS. The CDR3 spells CASSVGSSGGEGTQYF. CDR3 sequence (DNA): TGTGCCAGCAGTGTGGGGTCCTCGGGTGGCGAGGGTACGCAGTATTTT.

The rearrangement links TRBV5-1 to TRBJ1-5, with D hard to call. Germline CDR1 SGHRS, CDR2 YFSETQ. This CDR3 contains 14 residues. Deletions cut 4 bases from V and 10 bases from J, with 18 bases between. This CDR3 reads CASSLGRNSDPQHF. CDR3 DNA: TGCGCCAGCAGCCTTGGACGGAATTCCGATCCCCAGCATTTT.

Ten or more counts support this clonotype. The chain uses TRBV27 and TRBJ1-1; the D is unclear. V dropped 8 bases and J dropped 1 base, with 14 bases sitting between them. Germline V CDR1 and CDR2: MNHEY, SMNVEV (reference sequence). The CDR3 totals 14 residues. For the CDR3, the DNA is TGTGCCAGCCTGCGCCGTGGGGAGAACACTGAAGCTTTCTTT. This sequence encodes CASLRRGENTEAFF.

V usage is TRBV12-3 or TRBV12-4 and J usage is TRBJ2-7; TRBD2 is a possible D gene (6 bases). CDR3 size: 14 residues. The ends were cut back, 8 bases at V and 5 bases at J, with 19 bases in the middle. CDR3 sequence: CASQWGEALNEQYF. Written as DNA, the CDR3 is TGTGCCAGCCAATGGGGGGAGGCCCTGAACGAGCAGTACTTC.

This clonotype was counted ten times or more. The chain employs TRBV5-1 and TRBJ1-2, with D perhaps matching TRBD1 (6 bases). The CDR3 extends over 14 amino acids. The germline V gene has CDR1 SGHRS and CDR2 YFSETQ. Trimming shortened V by 5 bases and J by 3 bases, and 14 bases separated the two germline ends. The CDR3 sequence: CASRAGAEDYGYTF. In DNA form, the CDR3 reads TGCGCCAGCAGGGCAGGGGCTGAGGACTATGGCTACACCTTC.

This clonotype was found a few times. This rearrangement joins TRBV20-1 to TRBJ2-1; D is uncertain. V dropped 3 bases and J dropped 9 bases, with 15 bases sitting between them. CDR1 and CDR2 from the germline V gene are DFQATT and SNEGSKA (reference sequence). The CDR3 is 13 residues long. The CDR3 loop reads CSASVPERSEQFF. The DNA for the CDR3 is TGCAGTGCTAGCGTACCGGAGAGATCTGAGCAGTTCTTC.

This clonotype has only a few counts. CDR3 DNA: TGTGCCAGCAGCCAGGACCTAACAGGGGAGAAGACCCAGTACTTC. Protein: CASSQDLTGEKTQYF. The chain recombines TRBV11-2 with TRBJ2-5; TRBD1 aligns across 7 bases. CDR3 length equals 15 residues. Germline V lookup: CDR1 SGHAT, CDR2 FQNNGV. The J segment lost 6 bases and the V segment lost 5 bases, leaving 12 bases of the junction unmatched.

Only a few counts were recorded for this clonotype. J is TRBJ2-3 and V is TRBV28; 11 positions match TRBD2. This CDR3 comprises 14 residues. V gave up 5 bases and J gave up 6 bases; unmatched junction bases: 4. Per the germline V gene, CDR1 is MDHEN and CDR2 is SYDVKM. This CDR3 is CASSASGRIDTQYF. DNA for the CDR3: TGTGCCAGCAGTGCTAGCGGGAGGATTGATACGCAGTATTTT.

The rearrangement uses TRBV28 and TRBJ2-5; a possible D gene is TRBD1 (7 bases). The ends were cut back, 5 bases at V and 6 bases at J, with 16 bases in the middle. This CDR3 is built from 14 residues. The germline CDR1 and CDR2 sequences are MDHEN and SYDVKM. This CDR3 is CASSLLGGGKTQYF. Here the CDR3 DNA reads TGTGCCAGCAGTCTACTAGGGGGCGGGAAGACCCAGTACTTC. Variable domain in full (rest from reference TRBV28 and TRBJ2-5): DVKVTQSSRYLVKRTGEKVFLECVQDMDHENMFWYRQDPGLGLRLIYFSYDVKMKEKGDIPEGYSVSREKKERFSLILESASTNQTSMYLCASSLLGGGKTQYFGPGTRLLVL.

This chain connects TRBV24-1 to TRBJ2-1, with TRBD1 matching over 7 bases. This CDR3 region has 16 residues. Germline V gives CDR1 KGHDR, CDR2 SFDVKD. Trimming at V came to 1 base and at J to 0 bases, leaving 2 bases not matched to a gene. The CDR3 DNA is TGTGCCACCAGTGATTTACAGGGGTCCTCCTACAATGAGCAGTTCTTC. Residues: CATSDLQGSSYNEQFF.

This clonotype was counted between two and nine times. This chain joins TRBV7-3 and TRBJ2-2; D is unresolved. This CDR3 comprises 15 residues. Germline assignment: CDR1 SGHTA and CDR2 FQGTGA. Trimming shortened V by 3 bases and J by 1 base, and 9 bases separated the two germline ends. CDR3 in DNA: TGTGCCAGCAGCTTGTCGGGCCAGAACACCGGGGAGCTGTTTTTT. Its protein product is CASSLSGQNTGELFF.

In this sample, this clonotype turned up many times. The rearrangement joins TRBV4-3 to TRBJ2-2; D call uncertain. Germline V gene sequence: CDR1 LGHNA, CDR2 YSLEER. Trimming left V 2 bases short and J 3 bases short, with 13 bases between. This CDR3 is built from 16 residues. DNA of the CDR3: TGCGCCAGCAGCCAACGACCGGACGGATACACCGGGGAGCTGTTTTTT. Protein sequence: CASSQRPDGYTGELFF.

This clonotype was found a few times. The V call is TRBV6-5, the J call TRBJ2-1; 10 nucleotides align to TRBD2. The CDR3 is made up of 18 amino acids. CDR1 is MNHEY, CDR2 SVGAGI, per germline. With V trimmed by 2 bases and J by 4 bases, 11 bases remained unmatched. CDR3 in DNA: TGTGCCAGCAGTTACCGGGCCTCGGCTAGCGGGGGTTACAATGAGCAGTTCTTC. This codes for CASSYRASASGGYNEQFF.

This chain joins TRBV4-2 and TRBJ2-3, with no clear D. Per germline, CDR1 LGHNA and CDR2 YNFKEQ. V lost 1 base, J lost 1 base, and 15 bases lay in between. This CDR3 spans 17 amino acids. CDR3 sequence (DNA): TGTGCCAGCAGCCAAGTAAGCTCGATGGGTGGCACAGATACGCAGTATTTT. Encoded protein: CASSQVSSMGGTDTQYF.

This chain links TRBV3-1 with TRBJ2-1, with unresolved D. V lost 8 bases and J lost 0, with 5 bases in between. In germline, CDR1 is LGHDT, CDR2 YNNKEL (reference sequence). The CDR3 totals 12 residues. The CDR3 region is CASGYSYNEQFF. The CDR3, as DNA: TGTGCCAGCGGGTACTCCTACAATGAGCAGTTCTTC.

The chain links TRBV12-3 or TRBV12-4 to TRBJ2-5; D is perhaps TRBD1 or TRBD2 (5 bases each). The length of the CDR3 is 15 residues. Trimming took 3 bases from V and 5 from J, leaving 16 bases between them. In DNA, the CDR3 is TGTGCCAGCAGTTTGGGGACGTTCTTGGCGGAGACCCAGTACTTC. It translates to CASSLGTFLAETQYF.

The chain carries TRBV7-9 and TRBJ2-2, with a tentative D call TRBD2 (5 bases). CDR1 and CDR2 from the germline V gene are SEHNR and FQNEAQ (reference sequence). The CDR3 consists of 12 residues. V shed 10 bases and J shed 5 bases, with 11 bases lying between them. Written as DNA, the CDR3 is TGTGCCATCCAGCGGAGGACCGGGGAGCTGTTTTTT. It codes for CAIQRRTGELFF. Filled out from reference TRBV7-9 and TRBJ2-2, the complete variable domain reads DTGVSQNPRHKITKRGQNVTFRCDPISEHNRLYWYRQTLGQGPEFLTYFQNEAQLEKSRLLSDRFSAERPKGSFSTLEIQRTEQGDSAMYLCAIQRRTGELFFGEGSRLTVL.

This clonotype has only a few counts. The rearrangement joins TRBV5-5 to TRBJ1-1; the D is unclear. This CDR3 contains 12 residues. V was trimmed by 4 bases and J by 7 bases, leaving 11 bases between them. Per the germline V gene, CDR1 is SGHKS and CDR2 is YYEKEE (reference sequence). The CDR3 nucleotides read TGTGCCAGCAGCCCAACCGATATTGAAGCTTTCTTT. Residues: CASSPTDIEAFF.

This clonotype turned up a few times. This sequence joins TRBV18 and TRBJ1-5; a possible D gene is TRBD1 (5 bases). The CDR3 spans 14 residues. Trimming stripped 5 bases from V and 4 bases from J, with 12 bases between. Germline V lookup: CDR1 KGHSH, CDR2 LQKENI. CDR3 amino acids: CASSTGTGNQPQHF. The CDR3 nucleotides are TGTGCCAGCTCAACTGGGACTGGTAATCAGCCCCAGCATTTT.

This clonotype was counted a few times. The rearrangement links TRBV6-1 to TRBJ2-5, with TRBD1 identical over 9 bases. The CDR3 is 15 amino acids. Trimming took 3 bases from V and 5 from J; bases not matched to a gene: 7. The germline V gene has CDR1 MNHNS and CDR2 SASEGT. CDR3 DNA: TGTGCCAGCAGTGATTCCGGGACAGGGCGGGAGACCCAGTACTTC. Its protein product is CASSDSGTGRETQYF.